Listed here is a single TCR beta chain. This specimen belongs to a study of OX40 agonist ivuxolimab in advanced cancers. Sequencing was performed with immunoSEQ multiplex PCR; in TCRdb, only in-frame clones are kept and a portion is missing. The sample includes tens of thousands of clones, 84% of them seen just once. The investigators sampled blood at baseline, at cycle 4 day 1, and at cycle 7 day 1. The V gene's germline CDR1 is SGHDT and CDR2 YYEEEE. The CDR3 is 12 residues long. V lost 5 bases and J 1 base, leaving 7 bases between the germline ends. The chain combines TRBV5-6 with TRBJ2-7; tentatively, D is TRBD1 (5 bases). This clonotype was obtained from an adult with an advanced solid tumor such as melanoma, head and neck, liver or kidney cancer. The sequencing used CD4+ or CD8+ T cells sorted from blood, collected in a trial of the OX40 agonist ivuxolimab. In DNA form, the CDR3 reads TGTGCCAGCAGTCGACAGTCCTACGAGCAGTACTTC. Protein product: CASSRQSYEQYF.